This TCR beta chain was profiled in a study of early T cells in non-severe SARS-CoV-2 infection (dated by TCRdb to the early 2020s). With respect to the entire study: TCR sequencing used bulk RNA from unsorted whole blood, so alpha and beta chains could not be paired. Summary of the overall study and its limitations: VDJdb matching was skewed toward anti-spike CD8 responses, so virus-specific expansions were likely underestimated and private and CD4 specificities were missed.

A case-control design nested within a healthcare worker cohort in London, UK, was used, with weekly nasopharyngeal swab PCR tests and blood sampling performed. Healthcare workers were enrolled in the week of the UK lockdown, from 23 to 31 March 2020, and were followed every week for up to about 15 weeks. The library was generated by 5' RACE. The data were produced on a NextSeq 500. In the TCR library protocol, unique molecular identifiers were attached to individual cDNA molecules to correct for PCR bias and sequencing error. Both TCR alpha and beta chains were sequenced, and tight co-correlation was observed between alpha and beta sequence abundances in each sample. The published analysis was carried out like this. Decombinator V4 was used to perform V gene, J gene and CDR3 annotation of TCR sequences. Expanded TCRs were defined as changing significantly between any two time points under a Poisson model with p below 0.0001. TCR abundances were normalised to the total number of TCRs sequenced per sample and expressed as counts per million. MAIT TCRs were defined by TRAV1-2 paired with TRAJ12, TRAJ20 or TRAJ33, and iNKT TCRs by TRAV10 paired with TRAJ18. A search of VDJdb, accessed on 1 November 2021, was run for TCRs annotated to CMV, EBV and SARS-CoV-2, with TCRs annotated for multiple antigens excluded. TCRdb reworked the public reads: Q25 trimming with fastp, MiXCR clone assembly, productive beta chains retained. Every distinct CDR3 protein forms one entry, paired with its most common genes and DNA. Clone size and V and J calls follow TCRdb, not the original study. For this sample the table gives 25,000 to 30,000 distinct CDR3 sequences, of which roughly 4.5% were detected only once. Together, the top ten hold about 9.4% of the sample.

At least ten counts were recorded for this clonotype. Its antigen is unknown. Base quality data are lacking; no much larger clone is found one base away. CDR1 and CDR2 are read off the germline V gene as SGDLS and YYNGEE. V gives up 2 bases and J gives up 1 base, and the segment between their germline ends measures 6 bases. From the cysteine up to the phenylalanine, the CDR3 has a length of 13 residues. This entry keeps only the CDR3 DNA: 39 bases, framed from base 1. The specimen sequenced was whole blood. This TCR was sampled from an adult who was a healthcare worker with PCR-confirmed SARS-CoV-2 infection or an uninfected control (not recorded which). The rearrangement combines TRBV9 with TRBJ1-1; the D gene is unclear. The DNA is TGTGCCAGCAGCGTCAAGGAGAACACTGAAGCTTTCTTT. The encoded protein is CASSVKENTEAFF.